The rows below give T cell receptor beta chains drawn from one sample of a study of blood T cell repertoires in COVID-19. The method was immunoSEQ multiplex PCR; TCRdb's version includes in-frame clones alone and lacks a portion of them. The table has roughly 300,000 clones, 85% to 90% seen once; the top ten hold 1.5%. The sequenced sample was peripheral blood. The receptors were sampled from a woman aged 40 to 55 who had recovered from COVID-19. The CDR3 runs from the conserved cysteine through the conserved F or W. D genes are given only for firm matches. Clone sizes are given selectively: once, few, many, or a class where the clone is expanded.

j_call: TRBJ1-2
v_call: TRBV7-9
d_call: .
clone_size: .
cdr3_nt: TGTGCCAGCAGCTTAACTTTTTCCGATGGCTACACCTTC
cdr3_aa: CASSLTFSDGYTF

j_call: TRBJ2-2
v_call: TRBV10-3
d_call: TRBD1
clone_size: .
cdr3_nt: TGTGCCATCAGTGCGCTCCGACAGGGGGACGATCTTTTTCGCACCGGGGAGCTGTTTTTT
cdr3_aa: CAISALRQGDDLFRTGELFF

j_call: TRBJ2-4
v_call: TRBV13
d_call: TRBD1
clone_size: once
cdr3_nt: TGTGCCAGCAGCTCCGACAGGGGGCGCACCAAAAACATTCAGTACTTC
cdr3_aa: CASSSDRGRTKNIQYF

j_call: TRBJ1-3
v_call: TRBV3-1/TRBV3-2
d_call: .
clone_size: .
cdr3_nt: TGTGCCAGCAGCCAAGCCTATACGGGGAGCTCTGGAAACACCATATATTTT
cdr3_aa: CASSQAYTGSSGNTIYF

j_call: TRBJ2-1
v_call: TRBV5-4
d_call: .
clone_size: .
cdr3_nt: TGTGCCAGCAGCTTGGACTGGAGGGAGCAGTTCTTC
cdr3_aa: CASSLDWREQFF

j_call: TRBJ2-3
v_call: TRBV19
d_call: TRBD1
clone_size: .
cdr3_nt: TGTGCCAGTAGTATCCTCAGGGGGACCTCCGATACGCAGTATTTT
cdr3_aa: CASSILRGTSDTQYF

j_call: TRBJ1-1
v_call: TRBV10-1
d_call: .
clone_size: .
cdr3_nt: TGCGCCAGCAGCCGAGACAAGAACACTGAAGCTTTCTTT
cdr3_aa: CASSRDKNTEAFF

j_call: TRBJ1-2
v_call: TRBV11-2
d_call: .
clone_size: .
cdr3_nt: TGTGCCAGCAGCTGGAGGGAAGGCTACACCTTC
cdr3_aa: CASSWREGYTF

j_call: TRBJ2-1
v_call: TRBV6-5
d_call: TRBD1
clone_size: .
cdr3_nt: TGTGCCAGCAGTTATCAGGGGGCTGGCTACAATGAGCAGTTCTTC
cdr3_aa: CASSYQGAGYNEQFF

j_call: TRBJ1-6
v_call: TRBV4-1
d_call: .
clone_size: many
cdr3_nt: TGCGCCAGCAGCCAAGATAGTCGGTCACCCCTCCACTTT
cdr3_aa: CASSQDSRSPLHF

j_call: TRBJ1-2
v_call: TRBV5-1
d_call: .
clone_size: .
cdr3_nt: TGCGCCAGCAGCTTGGCCCCGGGGGGCAGCTATGGCTACACCTTC
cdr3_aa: CASSLAPGGSYGYTF

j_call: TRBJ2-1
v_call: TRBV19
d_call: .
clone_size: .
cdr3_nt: TGTGCCAGTAGTATAGTCGGGGTTTCCTACAATGAGCAGTTCTTC
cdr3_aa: CASSIVGVSYNEQFF

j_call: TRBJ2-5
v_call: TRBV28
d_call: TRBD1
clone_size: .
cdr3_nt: TGTGCCAGCAGCTCAGGGGGTCCGAAGACCCAGTACTTC
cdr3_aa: CASSSGGPKTQYF

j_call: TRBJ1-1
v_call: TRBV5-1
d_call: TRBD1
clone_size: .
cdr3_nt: TGCGCCAGCAGCTCCCTCCGGACAGGGGCGAACACTGAAGCTTTCTTT
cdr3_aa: CASSSLRTGANTEAFF

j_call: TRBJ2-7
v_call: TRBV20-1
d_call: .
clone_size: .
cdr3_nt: TGCAGTGCTAGACTCTCCTACGAGCAGTACTTC
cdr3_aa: CSARLSYEQYF

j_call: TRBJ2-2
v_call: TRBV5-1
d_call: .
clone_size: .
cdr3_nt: TGCGCCAGCAACGGGAACTTCACCGGGGAGCTGTTTTTT
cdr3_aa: CASNGNFTGELFF

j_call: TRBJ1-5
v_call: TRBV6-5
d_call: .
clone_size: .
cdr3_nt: TGTGCCACTCGAAATCGACAGGCCCAGCATTTT
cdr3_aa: CATRNRQAQHF

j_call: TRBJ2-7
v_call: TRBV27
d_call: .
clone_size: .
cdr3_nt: TGTGCCAGCAGCCTGGGCAGACCCTACGAGCAGTACTTC
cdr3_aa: CASSLGRPYEQYF

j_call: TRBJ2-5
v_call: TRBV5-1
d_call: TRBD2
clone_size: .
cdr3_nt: TGCGCCAGCAGCCCCCCCCTAGCGGGGCAAGAGACCCAGTACTTC
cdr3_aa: CASSPPLAGQETQYF

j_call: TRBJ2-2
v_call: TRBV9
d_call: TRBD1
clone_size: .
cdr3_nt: TGTGCCAGCAGCGTGAGACAGGGGGTCGGGGAGCTGTTTTTT
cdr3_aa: CASSVRQGVGELFF

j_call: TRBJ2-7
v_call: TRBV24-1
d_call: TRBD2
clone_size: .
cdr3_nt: TGTGCCACCAGCGAATGGAGGGGACTAGCGAGAGTCATTTTC
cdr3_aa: CATSEWRGLARVIF

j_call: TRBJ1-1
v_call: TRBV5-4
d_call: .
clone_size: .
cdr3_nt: TGTGCCAGCAGCACCCGACAGGCGCCCATGAACACTGAAGCTTTCTTT
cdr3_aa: CASSTRQAPMNTEAFF

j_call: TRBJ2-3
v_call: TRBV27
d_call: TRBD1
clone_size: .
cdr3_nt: TGTGCCAGCGCCCAAAAGGGGGCAAGCACAGATACGCAGTATTTT
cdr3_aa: CASAQKGASTDTQYF

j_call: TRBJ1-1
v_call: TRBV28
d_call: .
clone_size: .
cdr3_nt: TGTGCCAGCAGTTTAATTGGGCAGCCTAACACTGAAGCTTTCTTT
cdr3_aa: CASSLIGQPNTEAFF

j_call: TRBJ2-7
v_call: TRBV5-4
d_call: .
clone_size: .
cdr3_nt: TGTGCCAGCACTAGCTCCTACGAGCAGTACTTC
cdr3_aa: CASTSSYEQYF

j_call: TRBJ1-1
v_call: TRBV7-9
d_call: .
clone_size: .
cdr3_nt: TGTGCCAGCAGCTTAGAGGAGGACACTGAAGCTTTCTTT
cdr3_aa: CASSLEEDTEAFF

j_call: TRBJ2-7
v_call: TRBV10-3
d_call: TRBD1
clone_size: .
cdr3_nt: TGTGCCACCAACGGACAGGTCAGCTCCTACGAGCAGTACTTC
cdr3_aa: CATNGQVSSYEQYF

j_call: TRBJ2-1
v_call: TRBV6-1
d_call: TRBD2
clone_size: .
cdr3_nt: TGTGCCAGCAGTGAACAAGCGGGGTACAATGAGCAGTTCTTC
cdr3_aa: CASSEQAGYNEQFF

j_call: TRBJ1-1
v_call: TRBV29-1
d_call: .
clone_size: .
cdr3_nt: TGCAGCGTTGAAGTCCCATCCCTAGGGAGGAAGGCTTTCTTT
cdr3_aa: CSVEVPSLGRKAFF

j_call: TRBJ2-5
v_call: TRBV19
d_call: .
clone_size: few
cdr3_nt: TGTGCCAGTCGAAGGGGTAACGGGGAGACCCAGTACTTC
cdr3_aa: CASRRGNGETQYF

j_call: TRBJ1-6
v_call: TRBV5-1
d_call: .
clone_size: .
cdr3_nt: TGCGCCAGCAGCTTGCGGCAGGGGAATTCACCCCTCCACTTT
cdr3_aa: CASSLRQGNSPLHF

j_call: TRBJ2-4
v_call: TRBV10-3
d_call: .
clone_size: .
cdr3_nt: TGTGCCATCACCCTACGGACACTAGCCAAAAACATTCAGTACTTC
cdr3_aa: CAITLRTLAKNIQYF

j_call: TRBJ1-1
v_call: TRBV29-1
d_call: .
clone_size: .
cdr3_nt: TGCAGCGTTGAAGGGCAGATGAACACTGAAGCTTTCTTT
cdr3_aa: CSVEGQMNTEAFF

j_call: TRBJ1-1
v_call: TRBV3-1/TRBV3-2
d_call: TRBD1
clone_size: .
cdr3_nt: TGTGCCAGCAGCCAAGTCGTAGGACAGGGGGCCGCTTTCTTT
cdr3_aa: CASSQVVGQGAAFF

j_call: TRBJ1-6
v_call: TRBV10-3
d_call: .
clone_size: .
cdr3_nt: TGTGCCATCAGCCAGGGAGGTTCACCCCTCCACTTT
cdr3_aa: CAISQGGSPLHF

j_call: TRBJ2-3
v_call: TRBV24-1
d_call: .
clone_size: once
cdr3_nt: TGTGCCACCAGTGATGGGTTGGGCGGGCACACAGATACGCAGTATTTT
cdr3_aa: CATSDGLGGHTDTQYF

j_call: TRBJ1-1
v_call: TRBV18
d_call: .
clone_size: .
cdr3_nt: TGTGCCAGCTCACTACTAGGTGGCGAGGACACTGAAGCTTTCTTT
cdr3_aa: CASSLLGGEDTEAFF

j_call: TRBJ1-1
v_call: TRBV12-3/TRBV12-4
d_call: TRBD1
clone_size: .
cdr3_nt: TGTGCCAGCAGTTTCGGACAGGGCACTGAAGCTTTCTTT
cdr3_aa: CASSFGQGTEAFF

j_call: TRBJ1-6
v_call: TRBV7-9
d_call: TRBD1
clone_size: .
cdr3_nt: TGTGCCAGCAGCTCACCGGGACAGCAGCCAAACTTTAATTCACCCCTCCACTTT
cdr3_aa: CASSSPGQQPNFNSPLHF

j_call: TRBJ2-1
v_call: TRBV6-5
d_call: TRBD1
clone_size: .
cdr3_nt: TGTGCCAGCAGTTTCTCGACAGGGGAAAACCACAATGAGCAGTTCTTC
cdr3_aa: CASSFSTGENHNEQFF

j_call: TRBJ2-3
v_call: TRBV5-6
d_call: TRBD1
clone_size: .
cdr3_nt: TGTGCCAGCAGCCTTAGGGGGCCGTCGGGCACAGATACGCAGTATTTT
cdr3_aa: CASSLRGPSGTDTQYF

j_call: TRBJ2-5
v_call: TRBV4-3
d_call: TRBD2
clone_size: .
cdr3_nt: TGCGCCAGCAGCCCAAATAGCGGGGGGTCCCGGGGGGAGACCCAGTACTTC
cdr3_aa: CASSPNSGGSRGETQYF

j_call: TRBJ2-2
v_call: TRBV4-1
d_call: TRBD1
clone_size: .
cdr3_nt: TGCGCCAGTCGGGACAGGATGAACACCGGGGAGCTGTTTTTT
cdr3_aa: CASRDRMNTGELFF